Listed below are T cell receptor beta chains from one sample, sequenced in a study of shared clonotypes between healthy human individuals. Profiling relied on immunoSEQ multiplex PCR, and the TCRdb table lists in-frame clones only, not all of them. Of approximately 720,000 clones listed, 92% are singletons. The material sequenced was naive CD8+ T cells sorted from blood. These receptors were taken from a man aged 30 to 39 in good health. CDR3s include the opening cysteine and the closing phenylalanine or tryptophan. The order of the fields is J gene, clone size, V gene, D gene, CDR3 protein, CDR3 DNA. A D gene is named only where the DNA matches it firmly. Size tells how often a clone was seen (once, few, many) or the class of an expanded clone, and some rows leave it out.

TRBJ1-5	.	TRBV4-1	.	CASSQGTDGNQPQHF	TGCGCCAGCAGCCAGGGGACCGACGGTAATCAGCCCCAGCATTTT
TRBJ2-5	.	TRBV11-3	.	CASSLRSEETQYF	TGTGCCAGCAGCCTTAGATCCGAAGAGACCCAGTACTTC
TRBJ1-5	few	TRBV10-2	TRBD1	CASSSDRPYQPQHF	TGCGCCAGCTCATCGGACAGGCCTTATCAGCCCCAGCATTTT
TRBJ2-7	.	TRBV4-1	.	CASSQAMKGEQYF	TGCGCCAGCAGCCAAGCAATGAAGGGCGAGCAGTACTTC
TRBJ2-7	.	TRBV25-1	.	CASSDLAAGSLYEQYF	TGTGCCAGCAGTGACCTTGCGGCGGGGTCCCTATACGAGCAGTACTTC
TRBJ2-5	.	TRBV4-3	.	CASSQGAGLEETQYF	TGCGCCAGCAGCCAAGGGGCGGGGCTGGAGGAGACCCAGTACTTC
TRBJ1-1	few	TRBV2	.	CASSDHEAFF	TGTGCCAGCAGTGACCATGAAGCTTTCTTT
TRBJ2-5	.	TRBV29-1	.	CSVEAGGGGKTQYF	TGCAGCGTTGAGGCAGGGGGGGGAGGGAAGACCCAGTACTTC
TRBJ2-3	.	TRBV19	.	CASSIIADISTDTQYF	TGTGCCAGTAGTATCATAGCGGATATTAGCACAGATACGCAGTATTTT
TRBJ2-1	.	TRBV7-3	.	CASSLNWGEQFF	TGTGCCAGCAGCTTAAACTGGGGTGAGCAGTTCTTC
TRBJ2-4	.	TRBV2	.	CASSPRSAGLAKNIQYF	TGTGCCAGCAGTCCAAGGTCGGCGGGACTAGCCAAAAACATTCAGTACTTC
TRBJ2-5	.	TRBV7-8	.	CASSLAPSGLETQYF	TGTGCCAGCAGCTTAGCGCCCTCAGGGTTGGAGACCCAGTACTTC
TRBJ2-1	.	TRBV9	.	CASSVDGGGSAEQFF	TGTGCCAGCAGCGTAGACGGGGGAGGATCGGCTGAGCAGTTCTTC
TRBJ2-7	.	TRBV28	TRBD1	CASSFLGQLYEQYF	TGTGCCAGCAGTTTCCTGGGACAGCTCTACGAGCAGTACTTC
TRBJ2-5	.	TRBV28	TRBD1	CASSLWRGQGKDQETQYF	TGTGCCAGCAGTTTATGGAGGGGACAGGGCAAAGACCAAGAGACCCAGTACTTC
TRBJ2-1	.	TRBV5-1	.	CASSSEGMDEQFF	TGCGCCAGCAGCAGCGAGGGGATGGATGAGCAGTTCTTC
TRBJ1-2	.	TRBV6-4	.	CASSDPEGLYGYTF	TGTGCCAGCAGTGACCCCGAAGGCTTATATGGCTACACCTTC
TRBJ1-5	.	TRBV7-9	.	CASSLDAGRHEPQHF	TGTGCCAGCAGCTTAGATGCAGGGAGGCACGAGCCCCAGCATTTT
TRBJ1-2	.	TRBV15	.	CATSRPIRDGYTF	TGTGCCACCAGCAGACCGATACGCGATGGCTACACCTTC
TRBJ2-1	.	TRBV19	TRBD2	CASSIGGGPPINEQFF	TGTGCCAGTAGTATAGGGGGGGGTCCCCCTATCAATGAGCAGTTCTTC
TRBJ1-1	.	TRBV7-9	.	CASSFTRTEAFF	TGTGCCAGCAGCTTTACTCGGACAGAAGCTTTCTTT
TRBJ1-1	once	TRBV19	.	CASSIDQDMNTEAFF	TGTGCCAGTAGTATAGATCAAGACATGAACACTGAAGCTTTCTTT
TRBJ1-1	.	TRBV27	TRBD1	CASSLGTGNTEAFF	TGTGCCAGCAGTCTTGGGACAGGGAACACTGAAGCTTTCTTT
TRBJ2-1	.	TRBV27	.	CASISLGRNEQFF	TGTGCCAGCATATCATTGGGGAGGAATGAGCAGTTCTTC
TRBJ2-2	.	TRBV28	TRBD2	CASTNLGLAGNTGELFF	TGTGCCAGCACCAACCTGGGACTAGCGGGTAACACCGGGGAGCTGTTTTTT
TRBJ1-2	.	TRBV6-5	.	CASSNGGGYGYTF	TGTGCCAGCAGTAACGGGGGGGGTTATGGCTACACCTTC
TRBJ2-5	.	TRBV7-9	TRBD2	CASSYPTSGRLQETQYF	TGTGCCAGCAGCTACCCGACTAGCGGGAGACTGCAAGAGACCCAGTACTTC
TRBJ2-1	.	TRBV7-9	TRBD2	CASSLVPSGRALRNEQFF	TGTGCCAGCAGCTTAGTTCCTAGCGGGAGGGCCTTGCGCAATGAGCAGTTCTTC
TRBJ1-1	.	TRBV7-9	.	CASSSWGTEAFF	TGTGCCAGCAGCTCCTGGGGGACTGAAGCTTTCTTT